This TCR beta chain was identified in a study of cytotoxic CD8 clonotypes in ibrutinib-treated CLL. Study overall: Among the patients, over 9 presented as relapsed/refractory and approximately 14 as treatment-naive; 17 to 18 showed unmutated IGHV.

Depth targeted 1 in 200,000 to 1 in 1 million T cells, averaging around 10x coverage per clonotype. TCRdb keeps only in-frame clones here, not all; method: immunoSEQ multiplex PCR. The sample carries about 200,000 clones, around 70% recorded once. The V and J ends lost 6 bases and 2 bases, in that order; junction bases with no gene match: 10. Germline CDR1 is SNHLY and CDR2 is FYNNEI. The CDR3 has 16 amino acids. The gene calls are TRBV2 and TRBJ2-7; TRBD1 aligns across 10 bases. This TCR was sampled from a human donor with chronic lymphocytic leukemia. This material consisted of PBMCs, taken after 12 months of ibrutinib treatment. CDR3 DNA: TGTGCCAGCAGAGGTAGTCCGGGACAGGGGACCTACGAGCAGTACTTC. The encoded protein is CASRGSPGQGTYEQYF.